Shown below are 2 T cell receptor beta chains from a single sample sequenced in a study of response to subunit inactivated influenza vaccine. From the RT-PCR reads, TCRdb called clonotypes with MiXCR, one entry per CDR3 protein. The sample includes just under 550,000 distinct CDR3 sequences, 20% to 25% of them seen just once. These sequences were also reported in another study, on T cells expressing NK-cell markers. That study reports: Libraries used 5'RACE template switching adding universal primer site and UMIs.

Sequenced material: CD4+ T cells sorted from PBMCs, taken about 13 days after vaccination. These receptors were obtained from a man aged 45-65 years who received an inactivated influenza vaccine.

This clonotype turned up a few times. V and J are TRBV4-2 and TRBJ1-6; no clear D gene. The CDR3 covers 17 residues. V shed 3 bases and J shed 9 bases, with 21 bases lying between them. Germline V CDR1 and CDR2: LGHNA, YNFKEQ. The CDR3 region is CASSHPGQETLGSPLHF. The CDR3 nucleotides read TGTGCCAGCAGCCACCCGGGCCAGGAAACATTGGGTTCACCCCTCCACTTT.

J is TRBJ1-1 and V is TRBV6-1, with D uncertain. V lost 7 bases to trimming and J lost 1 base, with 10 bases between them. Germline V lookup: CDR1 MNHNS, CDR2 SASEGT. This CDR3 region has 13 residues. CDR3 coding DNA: TGTGCCAGCACTCCCTCGGGGAACACTGAAGCTTTCTTT. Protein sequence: CASTPSGNTEAFF.